Shown below are 16 T cell receptor beta chains from a single sample sequenced in a study of T cell repertoires in cytomegalovirus infection. TCRdb itself ran the reads through MiXCR, one entry per CDR3 protein. The sample carries around 740,000 distinct CDR3 sequences, roughly 35% recorded once. Sequencing was performed on PBMCs. These TCRs come from a human donor in good health (CMV status not recorded). Some clones in this sample may be carry-over from other donors' samples.

This chain connects TRBV4-1 to TRBJ2-5; D not resolved. Trimming removed 1 base at V and 0 bases at J, with 9 bases between. The CDR3 is 15 amino acids. The V gene's germline CDR1 is MGHRA and CDR2 YSYEKL. CDR3 nucleotide sequence: TGCGCCAGCAGCCAAGTCCTGGGGAACCAAGAGACCCAGTACTTC. Translation: CASSQVLGNQETQYF.

Regarding this clonotype: This clone may be a read error of a much larger clone one base away. The rearrangement uses TRBV7-8 and TRBJ1-1; D not certain. V lost 5 bases, J lost 13 bases, and 20 bases lay in between. The CDR3 sequence is 13 residues long. Germline V gives CDR1 SGHVS, CDR2 FQNEAQ. The CDR3 DNA follows: TGTGCCAGCAGCCTGAGTCTCCGCGAGGTTGATTTCTTT. It yields the protein CASSLSLREVDFF.

The table lists this clonotype with many counts. In DNA form, the CDR3 reads TGTGCCAGCAGTCGAGATAGGGGATCGCGGACTGAAGCTTTCTTT. It translates to CASSRDRGSRTEAFF. The gene calls are TRBV7-2 and TRBJ1-1, with a weak D call TRBD1 (5 bases). This CDR3 contains 15 residues. V dropped 6 bases and J dropped 5 bases, with 19 bases sitting between them. Germline lookup yields CDR1 SGHTA and CDR2 FQGNSA.

In regard to this clonotype: The CDR3 does not close with the conserved phenylalanine or tryptophan, likely indicating a read error. V and J are TRBV6-8 and TRBJ2-1; 7 bases agree with TRBD2. The germline CDR1 and CDR2 sequences are MNHGY and SAAAGT. V was clipped by 4 bases and J by 7 bases; unmatched bases: 7. The CDR3 sequence is 14 residues long. CDR3 amino acids: CASSLGGAGNEQFL. In DNA form, the CDR3 reads TGTGCCAGCAGTTTGGGAGGGGCGGGGAATGAGCAGTTCTTA.

The V and J genes are TRBV7-8 and TRBJ2-7; a weak D match, TRBD1 (6 bases). Trimming removed 5 bases from V and 3 bases from J, with 20 bases in between. From germline, CDR1 is SGHVS and CDR2 FQNEAQ. This CDR3 comprises 16 residues. DNA of the CDR3: TGTGCCAGCAGCCCACCCCCCGCAGGGGTGATCTACGAGCAGTACTTC. Translation: CASSPPPAGVIYEQYF.

The CDR3 reads CASSDFLDRLTDNEQFF. CDR3 nucleotides: TGTGCCAGCAGTGATTTTCTGGACAGGTTGACCGACAATGAGCAGTTCTTC. V gene TRBV2 combines with J gene TRBJ2-1; 7 bases are shared with TRBD1. CDR3 length: 17 residues. J gave up 5 bases and V 3 bases, and 13 bases lay outside the gene matches. CDR1 and CDR2 (germline): SNHLY, FYNNEI.

This clonotype was seen more than once but under ten times. The rearrangement joins TRBV6-1 to TRBJ1-2, with TRBD1 matching 9 bases. The CDR3 loop spans 15 amino acids. Per the germline V gene, CDR1 is MNHNS and CDR2 is SASEGT. With 5 bases clipped from V and 8 bases from J, the junction kept 12 bases outside the gene matches. CDR3 bases: TGTGCCAGCAGTTCCGATAACAGGGGGCGGGGAGGCTACACCTTC. It specifies CASSSDNRGRGGYTF.

V is TRBV4-1 and J is TRBJ2-4; perhaps D is TRBD1 or TRBD2 (5 bases each). Trimming took off 3 bases at V and 3 bases at J, with 12 bases between the two ends. There are 15 residues in the CDR3. The germline gives CDR1 MGHRA, CDR2 YSYEKL. In DNA, the CDR3 is TGCGCCAGCAGCCAGCCGGGACGCAGCAAAAACATTCAGTACTTC. Translated, it gives CASSQPGRSKNIQYF.

This chain uses TRBV5-1 with TRBJ2-5; 15 nucleotides match TRBD2. Germline V gene lookup returns CDR1 SGHRS and CDR2 YFSETQ. CDR3 length: 17 amino acids. Losses at the gene ends were 4 bases for V and 1 base for J; bases not matched to a gene: 5. CDR3 nucleotide sequence: TGCGCCAGCAGCGCAATGGGACTAGCGGGGGGCCAAGAGACCCAGTACTTC. Translating gives CASSAMGLAGGQETQYF.

Note on this clonotype: This CDR3 fails to terminate in the conserved phenylalanine or tryptophan, so it likely reflects a read error. The chain couples TRBV12-3 or TRBV12-4 to TRBJ1-2; D may be TRBD1 (5 bases). V was pared by 6 bases and J by 4 bases, with 12 bases between. This CDR3 comprises 13 residues. CDR3 in DNA: TGTGCCAGCAGCCCCCAGGGACCCTATGGCTACACCTTA. It encodes CASSPQGPYGYTL.

This clonotype has only a few counts. The gene calls are TRBV6-5 and TRBJ1-2; D not resolved. From germline, CDR1 is MNHEY and CDR2 SVGAGI. The V and J ends lost 0 bases and 2 bases respectively, with 10 bases between them. The CDR3 is made up of 15 amino acids. The CDR3 is CASSYSRSTNYGYTF. DNA for the CDR3: TGTGCCAGCAGTTACTCGAGAAGCACCAACTATGGCTACACCTTC.

With respect to this clonotype: One end of the junction does not line up with germline, which may come from a read error. The chain uses TRBV2 and TRBJ2-7; D call uncertain. CDR1 SNHLY and CDR2 FYNNEI come from the germline V gene. The CDR3 extends over 15 amino acids. The CDR3, as DNA: TGTGCCAGCAGTGAAGAACGGACCCACTCCTACGAGCAGTGCTTC. It codes for CASSEERTHSYEQCF.

This clonotype was observed a handful of times. CDR3 DNA sequence: TGTGCCAGCAGTTCATTCTCGAGATGGGGTGAGCAGTTCTTC. Its protein is CASSSFSRWGEQFF. The rearrangement joins TRBV28 to TRBJ2-1; unclear D gene. The CDR3 covers 14 residues. V was shortened by 4 bases and J by 9 bases, with 16 bases between the two germline ends. CDR1 and CDR2 from the germline V gene are MDHEN and SYDVKM. The whole variable domain, filled in from reference TRBV28 and TRBJ2-1, reads DVKVTQSSRYLVKRTGEKVFLECVQDMDHENMFWYRQDPGLGLRLIYFSYDVKMKEKGDIPEGYSVSREKKERFSLILESASTNQTSMYLCASSSFSRWGEQFFGPGTRLTVL.

The V and J genes are TRBV20-1 and TRBJ2-1; the D gene is possibly TRBD2 (5 bases). Trimming took off 1 base at V and 3 bases at J, with 10 bases between the two ends. This CDR3 contains 14 residues. In germline, CDR1 is DFQATT, CDR2 SNEGSKA (reference sequence). The CDR3: CSARVKRDYNEQFF. CDR3 DNA sequence: TGCAGTGCTAGAGTCAAACGGGACTACAATGAGCAGTTCTTC.

This clonotype was counted only a few times. V usage is TRBV27 and J usage is TRBJ2-7; D might be TRBD2 (6 bases). Germline-derived CDR1 and CDR2 are MNHEY and SMNVEV (reference sequence). The CDR3 runs to 14 residues. V lost 2 bases, J lost 3 bases, and 11 bases lay in between. The DNA of the CDR3 is TGTGCCAGCAGTTTAAAAAGGAGGGACTACGAGCAGTACTTC. Its protein product is CASSLKRRDYEQYF.

The V and J genes are TRBV28 and TRBJ1-5; the D gene is possibly TRBD1 (5 bases). The length of the CDR3 is 15 residues. Trimming removed 6 bases from V and 1 base from J, with 13 bases in between. The germline CDR1 and CDR2 sequences are MDHEN and SYDVKM. CDR3 sequence (DNA): TGTGCCAGCAGCTACAGTGGGGGGAGCAATCAGCCCCAGCATTTT. It is translated as CASSYSGGSNQPQHF.